Listed below are T cell receptor beta chains from one sample, sequenced in a study of Graves' ophthalmopathy and Graves' hyperthyroidism. TCRdb recomputed calls from the multiplex PCR reads with MiXCR, one row per CDR3 protein. The table lists 300,000 to 450,000 distinct CDR3 sequences, roughly 15% of them singletons. Material for sequencing was peripheral blood. All receptors derive from an adult woman with stable Graves' hyperthyroidism. CDR3s include the opening cysteine and the closing phenylalanine or tryptophan. The D gene is left open where the match is weak. Only part of the rows carry a size: once, few, many, or a class if the clone is expanded.

clone_size: many
j_call: TRBJ1-1
cdr3_length: 14
d_call: TRBD1
v_call: TRBV10-3
cdr3_aa: CATATQGAYTEAFF
cdr3_nt: TGTGCCACCGCGACGCAGGGGGCGTACACTGAAGCTTTCTTT

clone_size: -
j_call: TRBJ2-2
cdr3_length: 18
d_call: TRBD2
v_call: TRBV7-3
cdr3_aa: CASAFRPRDYHNTGELFF
cdr3_nt: TGTGCCAGCGCGTTTCGACCGCGGGACTACCATAACACCGGGGAGCTGTTTTTT

clone_size: few
j_call: TRBJ1-5
cdr3_length: 13
d_call: -
v_call: TRBV28
cdr3_aa: CASRKGGEEPQHF
cdr3_nt: TGTGCCAGCAGAAAAGGGGGGGAAGAGCCCCAGCATTTT

clone_size: many
j_call: TRBJ1-5
cdr3_length: 16
d_call: -
v_call: TRBV4-1
cdr3_aa: CASSQDQETVFRTQHF
cdr3_nt: TGCGCCAGCAGCCAAGATCAAGAGACAGTTTTTCGGACCCAGCATTTT

clone_size: many
j_call: TRBJ2-5
cdr3_length: 13
d_call: TRBD1
v_call: TRBV19
cdr3_aa: CASAGTGQETQYF
cdr3_nt: TGTGCCAGTGCCGGGACAGGGCAAGAGACCCAGTACTTC

clone_size: many
j_call: TRBJ2-7
cdr3_length: 15
d_call: TRBD1
v_call: TRBV18
cdr3_aa: CASSLRGQATYEQYF
cdr3_nt: TGTGCCAGCTCCCTAAGGGGGCAGGCAACCTACGAGCAGTACTTC

clone_size: many
j_call: TRBJ1-1
cdr3_length: 15
d_call: -
v_call: TRBV12-3/TRBV12-4
cdr3_aa: CASSDIGAGTDEAFF
cdr3_nt: TGTGCCAGCAGTGATATAGGGGCAGGGACCGATGAAGCTTTCTTT

clone_size: many
j_call: TRBJ1-1
cdr3_length: 15
d_call: TRBD1
v_call: TRBV6-1
cdr3_aa: CASRETGLGNTEAFF
cdr3_nt: TGTGCCAGCAGAGAGACAGGGTTGGGGAACACTGAAGCTTTCTTT

clone_size: -
j_call: TRBJ2-7
cdr3_length: 16
d_call: TRBD2
v_call: TRBV6-1
cdr3_aa: CASSELNSGTFYEQYF
cdr3_nt: TGTGCCAGCAGTGAATTGAATAGCGGGACGTTCTACGAGCAGTACTTC

clone_size: -
j_call: TRBJ2-5
cdr3_length: 16
d_call: -
v_call: TRBV6-2/TRBV6-3
cdr3_aa: CASSYDPRLLRQTQYF
cdr3_nt: TGTGCCAGCAGTTACGATCCCAGACTCCTACGCCAGACCCAGTACTTC

clone_size: many
j_call: TRBJ1-5
cdr3_length: 14
d_call: -
v_call: TRBV20-1
cdr3_aa: CSARIGWGNQPQHF
cdr3_nt: TGCAGTGCTAGAATCGGTTGGGGCAATCAGCCCCAGCATTTT

clone_size: -
j_call: TRBJ2-5
cdr3_length: 14
d_call: -
v_call: TRBV6-5
cdr3_aa: CASSYGGREETQYF
cdr3_nt: TGTGCCAGCAGTTATGGTGGCAGGGAAGAGACCCAGTACTTC

clone_size: many
j_call: TRBJ2-6
cdr3_length: 18
d_call: TRBD1
v_call: TRBV3-1
cdr3_aa: CASSSTGQGFSGANVLTF
cdr3_nt: TGTGCCAGCAGCTCTACGGGACAGGGATTCTCTGGGGCCAACGTCCTGACTTTC

clone_size: -
j_call: TRBJ1-1
cdr3_length: 15
d_call: -
v_call: TRBV11-2
cdr3_aa: CASSLTLGQNTEAFF
cdr3_nt: TGTGCCAGCAGCTTAACCCTGGGACAGAACACTGAAGCTTTCTTT

clone_size: many
j_call: TRBJ1-5
cdr3_length: 14
d_call: -
v_call: TRBV6-1
cdr3_aa: CASSPGRGDQPQHF
cdr3_nt: TGTGCCAGCAGTCCCGGACGAGGGGATCAGCCCCAGCATTTT

clone_size: few
j_call: TRBJ1-6
cdr3_length: 18
d_call: TRBD1
v_call: TRBV6-7
cdr3_aa: CASSYGRQGNSYNSPLHF
cdr3_nt: TGTGCCAGCAGTTACGGCAGACAGGGGAACTCCTATAATTCACCCCTCCACTTT

clone_size: many
j_call: TRBJ1-2
cdr3_length: 14
d_call: TRBD1
v_call: TRBV6-5
cdr3_aa: CASSYQGDRDGYTF
cdr3_nt: TGTGCCAGCAGTTACCAGGGGGACAGGGACGGCTACACCTTC

clone_size: -
j_call: TRBJ1-2
cdr3_length: 12
d_call: TRBD1
v_call: TRBV6-1
cdr3_aa: CASTGTGNGYTF
cdr3_nt: TGTGCCAGCACCGGGACAGGGAATGGCTACACCTTC

clone_size: many
j_call: TRBJ2-7
cdr3_length: 18
d_call: TRBD1
v_call: TRBV4-1
cdr3_aa: CASSQDTTGQGITYEQYF
cdr3_nt: TGCGCCAGCAGCCAAGACACTACTGGACAGGGCATAACCTACGAGCAGTACTTC

clone_size: few
j_call: TRBJ1-5
cdr3_length: 19
d_call: -
v_call: TRBV11-2
cdr3_aa: CASSLLHSPLPHSNQPQHF
cdr3_nt: TGTGCCAGCAGCTTACTCCACAGCCCGCTCCCTCATAGCAATCAGCCCCAGCATTTT

clone_size: many
j_call: TRBJ1-2
cdr3_length: 15
d_call: -
v_call: TRBV4-1
cdr3_aa: CASSQANTGHYGYTF
cdr3_nt: TGCGCCAGCAGCCAAGCGAACACAGGACACTATGGCTACACCTTC

clone_size: few
j_call: TRBJ2-7
cdr3_length: 13
d_call: -
v_call: TRBV18
cdr3_aa: CASSPQEQYEQYF
cdr3_nt: TGTGCCAGCTCACCCCAGGAACAATACGAGCAGTACTTC